This T cell receptor beta chain derives from a study of response to subunit inactivated influenza vaccine. TCRdb re-analysed the RT-PCR reads in MiXCR, keeping a single row per CDR3 protein. The data contain hundreds of thousands of distinct CDR3 sequences, about 14% of them singletons. Only a few counts were recorded for this clonotype. Looked up from germline, CDR1 is DFQATT and CDR2 is SNEGSKA (reference sequence). This CDR3 contains 13 residues. Trimming stripped 2 bases from V and 2 bases from J, with 6 bases between. V is TRBV20-1 and J is TRBJ1-4; D is ambiguous. Sequencing used PBMCs from blood, obtained 14 to 15 days before vaccination. The receptor was isolated from a man aged 45-65 years who received an inactivated influenza vaccine. For the CDR3, the DNA is TGCAGTGCTAGACAGGATACTAATGAAAAACTGTTTTTT. This encodes CSARQDTNEKLFF.